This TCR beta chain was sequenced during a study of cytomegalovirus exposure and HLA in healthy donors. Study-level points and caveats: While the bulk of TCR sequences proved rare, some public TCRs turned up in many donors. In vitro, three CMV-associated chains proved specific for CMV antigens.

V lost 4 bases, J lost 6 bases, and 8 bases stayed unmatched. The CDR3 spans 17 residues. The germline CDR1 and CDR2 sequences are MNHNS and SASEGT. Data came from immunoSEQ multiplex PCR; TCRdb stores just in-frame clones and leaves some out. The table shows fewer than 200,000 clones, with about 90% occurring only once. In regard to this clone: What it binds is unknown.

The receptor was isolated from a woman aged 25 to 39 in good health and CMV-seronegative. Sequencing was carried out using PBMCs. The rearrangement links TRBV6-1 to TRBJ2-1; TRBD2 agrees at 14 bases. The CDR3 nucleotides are TGTGCCAGCAGTGGGCACCTGACTAGCGGGGGGGCCAATGAGCAGTTCTTC. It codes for CASSGHLTSGGANEQFF.